A single sample gave rise to the 14 T cell receptor beta chains below, sequenced in a study of PD-1 blockade in classical Hodgkin lymphoma. The data were produced by immunoSEQ multiplex PCR, yet TCRdb's version contains in-frame clones alone and is incomplete. This repertoire shows approximately 44,000 clones, over 55% found once; its top ten account for over 2.5%. Every patient had relapsed following autologous stem cell transplantation, and cohorts differed in brentuximab vedotin exposure. The input for sequencing was peripheral blood mononuclear cells (PBMCs), taken at baseline. Every receptor here comes from a human donor with classical Hodgkin lymphoma.

The chain recombines TRBV6-6 with TRBJ2-3; no clear D gene. Deletions cut 4 bases from V and 8 bases from J, with 10 bases between. The CDR3 extends over 12 amino acids. CDR1 and CDR2 (germline): MNHNY, SVGAGI (reference sequence). The CDR3, as DNA: TGTGCCAGCAGTTTCCCAGACGGTACGCAGTATTTT. This encodes CASSFPDGTQYF.

J is TRBJ2-7 and V is TRBV7-9; 7 bases map to TRBD1. The CDR3 has 14 amino acids. V gave up 4 bases and J gave up 6 bases; unmatched junction bases: 9. Germline CDR1 and CDR2: SEHNR and FQNEAQ (reference sequence). The CDR3 spells CASSSRQGGGEQYF. The CDR3 DNA sequence: TGTGCCAGCAGCTCTCGACAGGGCGGCGGCGAGCAGTACTTC.

This clone was seen only a few times. V gene TRBV7-9 combines with J gene TRBJ1-2; 9 bases align to TRBD1. The CDR3 is 15 residues long. CDR1 is SEHNR, CDR2 FQNEAQ, per germline (reference sequence). The V segment lost 3 bases and the J segment 0 bases; nucleotides outside the gene matches: 2. CDR3 loop: CASSFGQGTNYGYTF. The CDR3 nucleotides read TGTGCCAGCAGCTTCGGACAGGGGACTAACTATGGCTACACCTTC.

The chain carries TRBV19 and TRBJ2-7; 8 bases align to TRBD2. This CDR3 is 14 amino acids long. The V and J ends lost 6 bases and 1 base, in that order; junction bases with no gene match: 5. Looked up from germline, CDR1 is LNHDA and CDR2 is SQIVND (reference sequence). CDR3 residues: CASRLAEGSYEQYF. The CDR3 nucleotides read TGTGCCAGTAGACTAGCGGAGGGATCCTACGAGCAGTACTTC.

This clone has only one observation. This chain links TRBV4-1 with TRBJ1-1, with no clear D. There are 16 residues in the CDR3. Trimming took 2 bases from V and 4 from J, leaving 17 bases between them. The germline V gene has CDR1 MGHRA and CDR2 YSYEKL. In DNA, the CDR3 is TGCGCCAGCAGCCAAACCGGAAGCGCGGCGGGCACTGAAGCTTTCTTT. Translation gives CASSQTGSAAGTEAFF.

This chain uses TRBV5-4 with TRBJ2-2; TRBD1 agrees at 9 bases. The CDR3 is made up of 16 amino acids. Germline assignment: CDR1 SGHNT and CDR2 YYREEE (reference sequence). The trim removed 0 bases at V and 1 base at J, leaving 1 base unmatched. The CDR3 nucleotides are TGTGCCAGCAGCTTGGACAGGGGGCAGAACACCGGGGAGCTGTTTTTT. It encodes CASSLDRGQNTGELFF. Filled out from reference TRBV5-4 and TRBJ2-2, the complete variable domain reads ETGVTQSPTHLIKTRGQQVTLRCSSQSGHNTVSWYQQALGQGPQFIFQYYREEENGRGNFPPRFSGLQFPNYSSELNVNALELDDSALYLCASSLDRGQNTGELFFGEGSRLTVL.

The rearrangement joins TRBV10-3 to TRBJ2-7, with TRBD2 matching over 9 bases. The CDR3 loop spans 14 amino acids. CDR1 and CDR2 from the germline V gene are ENHRY and SYGVKD. V was pared by 7 bases and J by 3 bases, with 7 bases of the junction left unmatched. The CDR3: CAITPSGDSYEQYF. CDR3 DNA sequence: TGTGCCATCACCCCTAGCGGGGATAGCTACGAGCAGTACTTC.

The chain joins TRBV28 to TRBJ1-1; possibly TRBD1 for D (6 bases). V lost 5 bases and J 0 bases, leaving 34 bases between the germline ends. CDR1 and CDR2 from the germline V gene are MDHEN and SYDVKM. This CDR3 comprises 22 residues. In DNA form, the CDR3 reads TGTGCCAGCAGTCTCCCAGGACAGACTATGAACACTGGACAGACTATGAACACTGAAGCTTTCTTT. Protein: CASSLPGQTMNTGQTMNTEAFF.

V is TRBV6-5 and J is TRBJ2-7, with 7 bases aligning to TRBD2. The CDR3 consists of 15 residues. Germline loops: CDR1 MNHEY, CDR2 SVGAGI. V was pared by 5 bases and J by 6 bases, with 13 bases of the junction left unmatched. CDR3 sequence reads: CASSRDVTSGVEQYF. CDR3 DNA sequence: TGTGCCAGCAGTCGTGATGTTACCAGCGGGGTCGAGCAGTACTTC.

The V call is TRBV19, the J call TRBJ1-4, with TRBD1 matching 8 bases. The germline CDR1 and CDR2 sequences are LNHDA and SQIVND (reference sequence). V was pared by 7 bases and J by 8 bases, with 12 bases of the junction left unmatched. The CDR3 contains 15 residues. The CDR3 here is CASNVGRTGSEKLFF. In nucleotides, the CDR3 is TGTGCCAGTAATGTCGGGAGGACAGGGAGCGAAAAACTGTTTTTT. The full variable domain, its missing parts supplied by reference TRBV19 and TRBJ1-4, is DGGITQSPKYLFRKEGQNVTLSCEQNLNHDAMYWYRQDPGQGLRLIYYSQIVNDFQKGDIAEGYSVSREKKESFPLTVTSAQKNPTAFYLCASNVGRTGSEKLFFGSGTQLSVL.

The chain links TRBV18 to TRBJ1-2; D ambiguous. There are 17 residues in the CDR3. Germline V gene lookup returns CDR1 KGHSH and CDR2 LQKENI. V shed 3 bases and J shed 7 bases, with 24 bases lying between them. CDR3 amino acids: CASSPVQSAPSLGGYTF. CDR3 in DNA: TGTGCCAGCTCACCGGTACAGTCGGCACCCTCCTTGGGTGGCTACACCTTC.

V gene TRBV5-1 combines with J gene TRBJ1-3, with D tentatively TRBD1 (5 bases). The CDR3 has 16 amino acids. Germline V gene lookup returns CDR1 SGHRS and CDR2 YFSETQ. V lost 0 bases and J 3 bases, leaving 13 bases between the germline ends. In DNA form, the CDR3 reads TGCGCCAGCAGCTTGGGAATTGGGGGGATTGGAAACACCATATATTTT. Its protein product is CASSLGIGGIGNTIYF.

This clone has just a few counts. The gene calls are TRBV7-6 and TRBJ1-1; D gene ambiguous. The CDR3 is made up of 13 amino acids. Germline CDR1 is SGHVS and CDR2 is FNYEAQ. V shed 1 base and J shed 7 bases, with 10 bases lying between them. Written as DNA, the CDR3 is TGTGCCAGCAGCTTAGAGGAGTACAGTGAAGCTTTCTTT. Its protein product is CASSLEEYSEAFF. The variable domain in full, with the rest retrieved from reference TRBV7-6 and TRBJ1-1, is GAGVSQSPRYKVTKRGQDVALRCDPISGHVSLYWYRQALGQGPEFLTYFNYEAQQDKSGLPNDRFSAERPEGSISTLTIQRTEQRDSAMYRCASSLEEYSEAFFGQGTRLTVV.

This chain uses TRBV19 with TRBJ1-2, with TRBD1 identical over 8 bases. V lost 10 bases to trimming and J lost 5 bases; unmatched junction nucleotides: 12. Germline assignment: CDR1 LNHDA and CDR2 SQIVND (reference sequence). This CDR3 comprises 14 residues. CDR3: CAISRTGRSYGYTF. CDR3 coding DNA: TGTGCCATTTCAAGGACAGGGCGGTCTTATGGCTACACCTTC.